These T cell receptor beta chains were read from a single sample in a study of blood T cell repertoires in COVID-19. TCRdb's copy holds only in-frame clones and misses some; the assay was immunoSEQ multiplex PCR. The data show about 400,000 clones, over 75% seen once. Input material: PBMCs or T cells enriched from blood (not recorded which). The receptor set was obtained from a woman between 40 and 50 years old with acute COVID-19. CDR3s include the opening cysteine and the closing phenylalanine or tryptophan. Each record gives: clone size, V gene, J gene, CDR3 protein. Clone size is given for some rows only: seen once, a few or many times, or a class if the clone is expanded.

-	TRBV9	TRBJ2-5	CASSVGSGGLQETQYF
-	TRBV19	TRBJ2-3	CASLNGGAEDTQYF
-	TRBV4-1	TRBJ1-4	CASRFRGTGNEKLFF
-	TRBV6-5	TRBJ1-4	CASSYSRQGEKLFF
-	TRBV13	TRBJ1-6	CASSATGVGSPLHF
-	TRBV4-1	TRBJ1-2	CASSQDRSSGYTF
-	TRBV7-9	TRBJ1-6	CASSAGTDSPLHF
-	TRBV5-1	TRBJ1-3	CASSLTGVAPGNTIYF
few	TRBV29-1	TRBJ1-1	CSVEDPGETEAFF
-	TRBV15	TRBJ1-5	CATSSTGTGKQPQHF
-	TRBV29-1	TRBJ1-3	CSVSGTGGNTIYF
-	TRBV18	TRBJ1-2	CASSERRGGILYGYTF
-	TRBV5-1	TRBJ1-2	CASSFDRVAYGYTF
-	TRBV6-5	TRBJ1-2	CASSYPGTDEGYGYTF
-	TRBV7-9	TRBJ1-2	CASSLVQYYGYTF
-	TRBV2	TRBJ1-5	CASRETGTGRLHF
-	TRBV7-2	TRBJ1-5	CASSPDIVSNQPQHF
-	TRBV18	TRBJ2-5	CASSEPRGVQETQYF
-	TRBV14	TRBJ2-7	CASSQDGPSGAAYEQYF
-	TRBV19	TRBJ2-5	CASSIENTGRKTQYF
-	TRBV5-6	TRBJ2-2	CASLAGKDTGELFF
-	TRBV7-9	TRBJ1-2	CASSSAAGGYGYTF
-	TRBV19	TRBJ2-7	CASSIRQGGYEQYF
-	TRBV2	TRBJ2-7	CASSEAGQGISEQYF